This is a list of T cell receptor beta chains from one sample in a study of blood T cell repertoires in COVID-19. TCRdb's copy holds only in-frame clones and misses some; the assay was immunoSEQ multiplex PCR. Found here are some 230,000 clones, 80% to 90% of them singletons; the top ten hold over 0.95%. The source material was peripheral blood. These receptors were taken from a man aged 35-49 years with acute or convalescent COVID-19. Both conserved end residues are part of each CDR3. D genes are given only for firm matches. The size field is filled for only some rows; it gives once, few, many or a size class.

>TRBV7-8|NA|14|few|TRBJ1-6
TGTGCCAGCAGCTTAGCCCCAGGGGACTCACCCCTCCACTTT
CASSLAPGDSPLHF
>TRBV28|NA|14|NA|TRBJ1-5
TGTGCCAGCAGTTTTCGGAGGAGTAATCAGCCCCAGCATTTT
CASSFRRSNQPQHF
>TRBV5-4|NA|13|NA|TRBJ2-7
TGTGCCAGCAGCTTGGGGGCCAGGGACGAGCAGTACTTC
CASSLGARDEQYF
>TRBV5-1|NA|14|NA|TRBJ2-5
TGCGCCAGCAGCCCGAGGGCGGGGCGGGAGACCCAGTACTTC
CASSPRAGRETQYF
>TRBV6-6|NA|15|NA|TRBJ1-1
TGTGCCAGCAGTTACCTTCCGGGGAAGAACACTGAAGCTTTCTTT
CASSYLPGKNTEAFF
>TRBV5-4|NA|14|NA|TRBJ1-2
TGTGCCAGCAGCTCAACCAGTGCTAGCTATGGCTACACCTTC
CASSSTSASYGYTF
>TRBV20-1|NA|12|NA|TRBJ1-2
TGCAGTGCTAGTAAGGAGCACTATGGCTACACCTTC
CSASKEHYGYTF
>TRBV2|TRBD1|12|few|TRBJ2-3
TGTGCCAGCAGTGGCCCCGGGACAGAGCAGTATTTT
CASSGPGTEQYF
>TRBV5-4|TRBD1|16|once|TRBJ2-7
TGTGCCAGCAGCGCCACCCCCCGGGACAGCTCCTACGAGCAGTACTTC
CASSATPRDSSYEQYF
>TRBV4-2|NA|13|NA|TRBJ1-2
TGTGCCAGCAGCCAAGACGGTAACTATGGCTACACCTTC
CASSQDGNYGYTF
>TRBV19|TRBD1|16|NA|TRBJ1-5
TGTGCCAGTAGACTCCGGACAGGGGGGGATAATCAGCCCCAGCATTTT
CASRLRTGGDNQPQHF
>TRBV2|TRBD2|15|once|TRBJ2-1
TGTGCCAGCAGTGTAAGGCCTAGCGGGGACAATGAGCAGTTCTTC
CASSVRPSGDNEQFF
>TRBV11-2|NA|14|NA|TRBJ1-1
TGTGCCAGCAGCTTTGGGCTTCCAAACACTGAAGCTTTCTTT
CASSFGLPNTEAFF
>TRBV6-5|NA|13|NA|TRBJ1-5
TGTGCCACCATCTTCGGGAGAGATCAGCCCCAGCATTTT
CATIFGRDQPQHF
>TRBV9|NA|16|NA|TRBJ1-2
TGTGCCAGCAGCCTCAGAGACGTGGGCCCCCAGTGGGGCTACACCTTC
CASSLRDVGPQWGYTF
>TRBV28|NA|12|NA|TRBJ2-2
TGTGCCAGCAGGAAGAGAACCGGGGAGCTGTTTTTT
CASRKRTGELFF
>TRBV6-2/TRBV6-3|TRBD2|16|NA|TRBJ2-7
TGTGCCAGCAGCCCTAGCGGGGGGGACCTAAACCGCGAGCAGTACTTC
CASSPSGGDLNREQYF
>TRBV7-2|NA|15|NA|TRBJ2-1
TGTGCCAGCAGATTTCAGGGTAATTGGTTCAATGAGCAGTTCTTC
CASRFQGNWFNEQFF
>TRBV11-2|TRBD2|16|NA|TRBJ2-1
TGTGCCAGCAGCTTACCGGGAGTAGCGGGGGGATATGAGCAGTTCTTC
CASSLPGVAGGYEQFF
>TRBV10-1|NA|12|few|TRBJ2-5
TGCGCCAGCGGGGGGAATAAAGAGACCCAGTACTTC
CASGGNKETQYF
>TRBV11-2|NA|14|NA|TRBJ2-7
TGTGCCAGCAGCTTAGCTCAGGGTGTATACGAGCAGTACTTC
CASSLAQGVYEQYF
>TRBV28|TRBD1|14|NA|TRBJ1-5
TGTGCCAGCAGTTTGGGACAGGACAATCAGCCCCAGCATTTT
CASSLGQDNQPQHF
>TRBV9|NA|14|NA|TRBJ1-5
TGTGCCAGCAGCGTAGAGGGAGGGATGGAGCCCCAGCATTTT
CASSVEGGMEPQHF
>TRBV20-1|NA|11|once|TRBJ1-2
TGCAGTGCTAGGCTAGGAGCTGGCTACACCTTC
CSARLGAGYTF
>TRBV10-1|TRBD2|15|NA|TRBJ2-3
TGCGCCAGCAGTGAGTCGAGCGGGGACCGGGGCACGCAGTATTTT
CASSESSGDRGTQYF
>TRBV5-4|NA|13|NA|TRBJ2-7
TGTGCCAGCAGCTTGGGGCTCGAAGTCGAGCAGTACTTC
CASSLGLEVEQYF
>TRBV19|TRBD1|17|NA|TRBJ1-3
TGTGCCAGTAGTCCCGGCCGGGACAGGGGGTCTGGAAACACCATATATTTT
CASSPGRDRGSGNTIYF
>TRBV28|NA|13|NA|TRBJ1-6
TGTGCCAGCAGTTTAGTCCAGGGTTCACCCCTCCACTTT
CASSLVQGSPLHF
>TRBV2|TRBD2|15|NA|TRBJ2-5
TGTGCCAGCAGGGGGGGACTAGGGGAGTGGGAGACCCAGTACTTC
CASRGGLGEWETQYF
>TRBV6-5|NA|15|NA|TRBJ1-3
TGTGCCAGCAGTAACGGGGGGAAAGGCGGAAACACCATATATTTT
CASSNGGKGGNTIYF
>TRBV7-8|NA|13|NA|TRBJ1-1
TGTGCCAGCAGGTTCCAATTTAACACTGAAGCTTTCTTT
CASRFQFNTEAFF
>TRBV19|TRBD2|15|NA|TRBJ2-7
TGTGCCAGTAGTATTGCGGTGGGGGGGTCCTACGAGCAGTACTTC
CASSIAVGGSYEQYF
>TRBV7-9|NA|15|NA|TRBJ2-1
TGTGCCAGCAGCTTATCACGGGGGGCACTCAATGAGCAGTTCTTC
CASSLSRGALNEQFF
>TRBV9|TRBD2|15|NA|TRBJ2-5
TGTGCCAGCAGCGTGACTAGCGGGGGCACGGAGACCCAGTACTTC
CASSVTSGGTETQYF
>TRBV7-6|NA|14|NA|TRBJ2-1
TGTGCCAGCAGCTTAGGACTAGGTTCGGGTGAGCAGTTCTTC
CASSLGLGSGEQFF
>TRBV3-1/TRBV3-2|NA|13|NA|TRBJ2-7
TGTGCCAGCAGTCAGCTGGACGGGGATGAGCAGTACTTC
CASSQLDGDEQYF
>TRBV3-1/TRBV3-2|NA|12|once|TRBJ2-5
TGTGCCAGCAGCCCTGCCGGGGAGACCCAGTACTTC
CASSPAGETQYF
>TRBV11-1|NA|12|NA|TRBJ1-1
TGTGCCAGCAGCTTTCTCGAGAATGAAGCTTTCTTT
CASSFLENEAFF
>TRBV2|NA|12|NA|TRBJ1-1
TGTGCCAGCGCAGGGTTCGGGACTGAAGCTTTCTTT
CASAGFGTEAFF
>TRBV5-1|NA|13|few|TRBJ1-2
TGCGCCAGCAGCTCGGGGGGCCTCCGAGGCTACACCTTC
CASSSGGLRGYTF
>TRBV19|TRBD2|12|NA|TRBJ2-3
TGTGCCAGTGGACTAGCCAGGGATACGCAGTATTTT
CASGLARDTQYF
>TRBV4-2|NA|14|NA|TRBJ2-1
TGTGCCAGCAGCCAAGCCTTAGGTGTGGAGGAGCAGTTCTTC
CASSQALGVEEQFF
>TRBV19|NA|16|once|TRBJ1-3
TGTGCCAGTAGTATCCAGGGTGGCGTTTTTGGAAACACCATATATTTT
CASSIQGGVFGNTIYF
>TRBV6-5|NA|13|NA|TRBJ1-5
TGTGCCAGCATTACGCGGGGTGACCAGCCCCAGCATTTT
CASITRGDQPQHF
>TRBV4-1|NA|14|NA|TRBJ1-1
TGCGCCAGCAGCCAAGATGGGGGGGGGACTGAAGCTTTCTTT
CASSQDGGGTEAFF
>TRBV30|TRBD2|16|NA|TRBJ2-3
TGTGCCTGGGCATCAGCGGGGGGGATAACACGAGATACGCAGTATTTT
CAWASAGGITRDTQYF
>TRBV6-5|NA|14|NA|TRBJ1-2
TGTGCCAGCAGGGATGGCAGGGCCGACTATGGCTACACCTTC
CASRDGRADYGYTF
>TRBV19|NA|14|few|TRBJ1-2
TGTGCCAGTAGTATTTTGGCGCAGGGTCGTGGCTACACCTTC
CASSILAQGRGYTF
>TRBV10-3|NA|12|NA|TRBJ1-1
TGTGCCACAATGACAGTCCTCACTGAAGCTTTCTTT
CATMTVLTEAFF
>TRBV12-5|TRBD1|16|NA|TRBJ2-1
TGTGCTAGTGGTTTCACGGGGACAGGGGGATACAATGAGCAGTTCTTC
CASGFTGTGGYNEQFF